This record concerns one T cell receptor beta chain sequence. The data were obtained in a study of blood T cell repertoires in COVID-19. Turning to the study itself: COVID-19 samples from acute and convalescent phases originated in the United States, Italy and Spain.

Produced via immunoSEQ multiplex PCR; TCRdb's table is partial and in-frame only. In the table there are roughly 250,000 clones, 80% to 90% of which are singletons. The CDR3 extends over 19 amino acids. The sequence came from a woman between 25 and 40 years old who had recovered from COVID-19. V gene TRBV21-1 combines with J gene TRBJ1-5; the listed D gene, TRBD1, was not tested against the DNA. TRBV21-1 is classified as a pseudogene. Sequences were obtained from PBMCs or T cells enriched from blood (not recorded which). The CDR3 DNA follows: TGTGCCAGCAGCAAAGGGGAGGGGACAGGTGGAGGCGGCAATCAGCCCCAGCATTTT. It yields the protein CASSKGEGTGGGGNQPQHF.